A selection of T cell receptor beta chains follows, all from one sample in a study of cytomegalovirus exposure and HLA in healthy donors. Profiling relied on immunoSEQ multiplex PCR, and the TCRdb table lists in-frame clones only, not all of them. The sample table sets out approximately 110,000 clones. Sequenced input: PBMCs. These receptor sequences come from a man aged 18 to 30 in good health and CMV-seronegative. The CDR3 runs from the conserved cysteine through the conserved F or W.

V | CDR3
TRBV10-1 | CASSPVSGEDQETQYF
TRBV12-5 | CASSGQDTYSNQPQHF
TRBV18 | CASSPLTLAGGSNNEQFF
TRBV2 | CASSYTGTVNEKLFF
TRBV6-5 | CASSYSAGQETQYF
TRBV6-5 | CASSSWALSSYNEQFF
TRBV27 | CASSWGTGIYEQYF
TRBV15 | CATTRRIGGRETQYF
TRBV5-1 | CASSLGPGVTETQYF
TRBV7-9 | CASSLLTGTGGELFF
TRBV30 | CAWTRRGGILTDTQYF
TRBV4-1 | CASSQESPGENSPLHF
TRBV28 | CASSLSPGLGTLTDTQYF
TRBV19 | CASSADRGLEKLFF
TRBV15 | CATSSHRGGNTEAFF
TRBV18 | CASSPPGRRDETQYF
TRBV7-9 | CASSFAGQPSVYEQYF
TRBV27 | CASSPRVKNTEAFF
TRBV6-5 | CAGDTGGTEAFF
TRBV19 | CASSIGRGSTRASEQFF
TRBV6-5 | CASSVTTGPPKVYTF
TRBV2 | CASSEFRSSNQPQHF
TRBV19 | CASSMGRAFGNTIYF
TRBV19 | CASSIVADRGHYTF
TRBV5-1 | CASSLGQENEKLFF
TRBV20-1 | CSTGSLSRFF
TRBV5-1 | CASSTTGNQETQYF
TRBV2 | CASGKTPPSGYNEQFF
TRBV2 | CASRPGQYIYGYTF
TRBV18 | CASSPILMSGASLNEQFF
TRBV7-2 | CASSFIAGGLPGANVLTF
TRBV13 | CASSGTSGGNEQYF
TRBV19 | CASRIAGGPDNEQFF
TRBV5-1 | CASSGLTDTQYF
TRBV28 | CASGVGGGDTIYF
TRBV6-4 | CASSDPTGGNQPQHF
TRBV7-9 | CASSLAGAGQPQHF
TRBV11-2 | CASSSRQEAWVPETQYF
TRBV2 | CASSDPVQGRTEAFF
TRBV6-5 | CASGFGRGAYEQYF
TRBV4-1 | CASSLSGTSVGEQFF
TRBV30 | CACQTSGQETQYF
TRBV28 | CASSLSEGFAEQYF
TRBV7-3 | CASSPTGTGGGGQYF
TRBV29-1 | CSVEWTGWQPEAFF
TRBV15 | CATREGPGETQYF
TRBV9 | CASSVLVGGVYNEQFF
TRBV5-1 | CASSGRTSLSDEQFF
TRBV19 | CASSPRREVLGEQFF
TRBV5-1 | CASSGQGAGNTEAFF
TRBV5-6 | CASRVTGDSNQPQHF
TRBV2 | CASSETGDRWYF
TRBV5-5 | CASSLNPWEPLTDTQYF